The entry below gives a single TCR beta chain sequence along with its context. Clones were read by immunoSEQ multiplex PCR, and TCRdb kept only the in-frame ones, dropping some. The sample has 98,000 or so clones; about 93% are singletons. The sample originates from a study of siplizumab effects on memory and regulatory T cells. The sequenced sample consisted of Tregs sorted from blood. This clonotype originated in a human donor in good health.

CDR3 nucleotide sequence: TGTGCCTGGAGTCCCGGGACCGGAGGGCAGCCCCAGCATTTT. This translates into CAWSPGTGGQPQHF. The chain combines TRBV30 with TRBJ1-5, with D possibly matching TRBD1 (5 bases). Germline V gives CDR1 GTSNPN, CDR2 SVGIG (reference sequence). V shed 2 bases and J shed 7 bases, with 15 bases lying between them. The CDR3 is made up of 14 amino acids. Based on the CDR3 plus reference TRBV30 and TRBJ1-5, the full variable domain is SQTIHQWPATLVQPVGSPLSLECTVEGTSNPNLYWYRQAAGRGLQLLFYSVGIGQISSEVPQNLSASRPQDRQFILSSKKLLLSDSGFYLCAWSPGTGGQPQHFGDGTRLSIL.